Listed here are 31 T cell receptor beta chains from one sample, sequenced in a study of cytomegalovirus exposure and HLA in healthy donors. Primers included in the PCR were 60 Vbeta and 13 Jbeta primers. The assay was immunoSEQ multiplex PCR, and TCRdb's table has in-frame clones only and misses some. The sample has 100,000 to 150,000 clones, roughly 82% seen once; the top ten hold less than 15%. The specimen was PBMCs. The receptors were sampled from a woman aged 55-75 years in good health and CMV-seropositive.

This clone has a single count. The chain combines TRBV29-1 with TRBJ1-1; D unclear. Between the trimmed V and J ends, which lost 6 bases and 0 bases, there was a span of 11 bases. The CDR3 is 13 residues long. Germline lookup yields CDR1 SQVTM and CDR2 ANQGSEA. The CDR3 bases are TGCAGCGTATGGGAGGGATTGAACACTGAAGCTTTCTTT. This encodes CSVWEGLNTEAFF. The entire variable domain, with the rest obtained from reference TRBV29-1 and TRBJ1-1, is as follows: SAVISQKPSRDICQRGTSLTIQCQVDSQVTMMFWYRQQPGQSLTLIATANQGSEATYESGFVIDKFPISRPNLTFSTLTVSNMSPEDSSIYLCSVWEGLNTEAFFGQGTRLTVV.

The chain couples TRBV11-1 to TRBJ1-1, with 10 nucleotides matching TRBD1. The CDR3 is made up of 14 amino acids. V lost 5 bases and J lost 4; bases outside the gene matches: 4. Germline V gene sequence: CDR1 SGHAT, CDR2 FQDESV (reference sequence). In DNA form, the CDR3 reads TGTGCCAGCAGCCCGTGGACAGGGGGCACTGAAGCTTTCTTT. Translating gives CASSPWTGGTEAFF.

This clone was observed a few times. The chain couples TRBV11-2 to TRBJ2-3; D ambiguous. This CDR3 is 12 amino acids long. CDR1 and CDR2 from the germline V gene are SGHAT and FQNNGV. V lost 0 bases and J lost 5, with 3 bases in between. The CDR3 loop is CASSLDRDTQYF. The CDR3 coding sequence is TGTGCCAGCAGCTTAGATCGAGATACGCAGTATTTT.

V usage is TRBV2 and J usage is TRBJ2-2; 12 bases are a match to TRBD2. After removal of 2 bases from V and 5 bases from J, the junction contained 6 bases not matched to a gene. This CDR3 has 17 amino acids. Germline V gene lookup returns CDR1 SNHLY and CDR2 FYNNEI. The CDR3 loop reads CASSELEGLAGTGELFF. CDR3 in DNA: TGTGCCAGCAGTGAACTCGAAGGACTAGCGGGAACCGGGGAGCTGTTTTTT.

This clone was counted only a few times. Within the sample, other DNA sequences also encode this same CDR3. The chain couples TRBV2 to TRBJ2-7; D possibly corresponds to TRBD1 (6 bases). The germline CDR1 and CDR2 sequences are SNHLY and FYNNEI. V was clipped by 6 bases and J by 3 bases, with 9 bases between them. The CDR3 extends over 12 amino acids. The CDR3 DNA reads TGTGCCAGCAGCGAACAGGGCTACGAGCAGTACTTC. It is translated as CASSEQGYEQYF.

V and J are TRBV30 and TRBJ1-2; unclear D gene. This CDR3 is built from 14 residues. V was clipped by 1 base and J by 8 bases, with 17 bases between them. CDR1 is GTSNPN, CDR2 SVGIG, per germline (reference sequence). CDR3 in amino acids: CAWSANGSPYGYTF. The DNA for the CDR3 is TGTGCCTGGAGTGCGAACGGGTCCCCGTACGGCTACACCTTC.

V gene TRBV4-3 combines with J gene TRBJ1-1; D gene ambiguous. Germline V CDR1 and CDR2: LGHNA, YSLEER. V shed 1 base and J shed 1 base, with 7 bases lying between them. The CDR3 has 14 amino acids. In DNA, the CDR3 is TGCGCCAGCAGCCAAGGTAGGAGGAACACTGAAGCTTTCTTT. This sequence encodes CASSQGRRNTEAFF.

In nucleotides, the CDR3 is TGTGCTAGTGGTTTGGTATGGGACAGGGGCCCCCCTAACTATGGCTACACCTTC. The encoded protein is CASGLVWDRGPPNYGYTF. The chain links TRBV12-5 to TRBJ1-2; TRBD1 matches 10 bases. The CDR3 is 18 residues long. The germline V gene encodes CDR1 LGHNT and CDR2 FRNRAP. J lost 0 bases, V lost 0 bases, and 7 bases had no gene match.

The chain links TRBV19 to TRBJ2-7; 8 nucleotides align to TRBD1. Germline V gene sequence: CDR1 LNHDA, CDR2 SQIVND (reference sequence). The CDR3 sequence is 13 residues long. With 6 bases clipped from V and 3 bases from J, the junction kept 4 bases outside the gene matches. The DNA of the CDR3 is TGTGCCAGTAGGAAACAGGGGGGCTACGAGCAGTACTTC. This sequence encodes CASRKQGGYEQYF.

Only a few counts were recorded for this clone. The genes are TRBV6-1 and TRBJ2-7; 8 positions match TRBD2. The germline CDR1 and CDR2 sequences are MNHNS and SASEGT. The trim removed 3 bases at V and 2 bases at J, leaving 6 bases unmatched. The CDR3 has 15 amino acids. CDR3 residues: CASSEGGAGAYEQYF. For the CDR3, the DNA is TGTGCCAGCAGTGAGGGTGGAGCGGGAGCCTACGAGCAGTACTTC.

This clone was observed a few times. The V gene is TRBV4-1, the J gene TRBJ1-1; TRBD1 might be the D (5 bases). CDR3 size: 15 residues. CDR1 and CDR2 from the germline V gene are MGHRA and YSYEKL. Trimming removed 3 bases at V and 1 base at J, with 12 bases between. DNA of the CDR3: TGCGCCAGCAGCCAGGGACTCCCTGGGAACACTGAAGCTTTCTTT. Residues: CASSQGLPGNTEAFF.

CDR3 nucleotides: TGTGCCAGCAGCTTGACAACCGGACAGGTGGCTGAAGCTTTCTTT. Encoded protein: CASSLTTGQVAEAFF. The gene calls are TRBV5-5 and TRBJ1-1; 7 bases fit TRBD1. The CDR3 runs to 15 residues. Unmatched junction bases numbered 9, after V lost 1 base and J lost 6 bases. Germline values: CDR1 SGHKS, CDR2 YYEKEE (reference sequence).

The chain couples TRBV5-1 to TRBJ2-1; D remains unclear. V lost 0 bases and J lost 4, with 8 bases in between. Per the germline V gene, CDR1 is SGHRS and CDR2 is YFSETQ. The CDR3 loop spans 14 amino acids. DNA for the CDR3: TGCGCCAGCAGCTTGGCGTTGGAGTACAATGAGCAGTTCTTC. Protein: CASSLALEYNEQFF.

The rearrangement links TRBV30 to TRBJ1-2; TRBD1 matches at 10 bases. The V and J ends lost 4 bases and 8 bases, in that order; junction bases with no gene match: 13. CDR3 size: 15 residues. Germline CDR1 and CDR2: GTSNPN and SVGIG (reference sequence). In nucleotides, the CDR3 is TGTGCCTGGACCCGGGAGGACAGGGGGATGGGGGGCTACACCTTC. It yields the protein CAWTREDRGMGGYTF.

The J gene is TRBJ2-3, the V gene TRBV11-2; no firm D call. Looked up from germline, CDR1 is SGHAT and CDR2 is FQNNGV. Trimming pared 1 base from V and 4 bases from J, leaving 9 bases between. The CDR3 totals 14 residues. CDR3 in amino acids: CASSLVGAPDTQYF. In nucleotides, the CDR3 is TGTGCCAGCAGCTTAGTTGGTGCGCCAGATACGCAGTATTTT.

Worth noting for this clone: Relative to the germline gene, one junction end is altered; a read error may explain this. The chain is built from TRBV5-1 and TRBJ1-2; 9 bases match TRBD1. The CDR3 loop spans 14 amino acids. Germline V gives CDR1 SGHRS, CDR2 YFSETQ. The CDR3 is CASRLGQGNYGYTF. CDR3 in DNA: TGCGCCAGCAGGTTGGGACAGGGCAACTATGGCTACACCTTC.

CDR3: CASSPRTGGGIDGYTF. Here the CDR3 DNA reads TGTGCCAGCAGCCCACGGACAGGGGGCGGTATCGATGGCTACACCTTC. V and J are TRBV7-2 and TRBJ1-2, with TRBD1 matching over 11 bases. CDR3 size: 16 residues. Per germline, CDR1 SGHTA and CDR2 FQGNSA. J gave up 6 bases and V 5 bases, and 11 bases lay outside the gene matches. Based on the CDR3 plus reference TRBV7-2 and TRBJ1-2, the full variable domain is GAGVSQSPSNKVTEKGKDVELRCDPISGHTALYWYRQSLGQGLEFLIYFQGNSAPDKSGLPSDRFSAERTGGSVSTLTIQRTQQEDSAVYLCASSPRTGGGIDGYTFGSGTRLTVV.

This clone has a handful of counts. CDR3 region: CASSEGQLNYGYTF. The CDR3 DNA sequence: TGCGCCAGCAGCGAGGGACAGCTAAACTATGGCTACACCTTC. This chain connects TRBV5-1 to TRBJ1-2, with 7 bases fitting TRBD1. CDR3 size: 14 residues. Germline V gives CDR1 SGHRS, CDR2 YFSETQ. J lost 2 bases, V lost 4 bases, and 5 bases had no gene match. Looking up the rest from reference TRBV5-1 and TRBJ1-2 gives the full variable domain: KAGVTQTPRYLIKTRGQQVTLSCSPISGHRSVSWYQQTPGQGLQFLFEYFSETQRNKGNFPGRFSGRQFSNSRSEMNVSTLELGDSALYLCASSEGQLNYGYTFGSGTRLTVV.

V and J are TRBV7-3 and TRBJ2-1; tentative D call: TRBD2 (5 bases). V lost 5 bases, J lost 6 bases, and 14 bases lay in between. CDR3 length equals 14 residues. The germline V gene encodes CDR1 SGHTA and CDR2 FQGTGA. Here the CDR3 DNA reads TGTGCCAGCAGCCTCGGGGAGCTTGGCAATGAGCAGTTCTTC. Residues: CASSLGELGNEQFF.

This clone came up a few times. The rearrangement uses TRBV7-3 and TRBJ1-2; 8 nucleotides match TRBD1. With V trimmed by 0 bases and J by 4 bases, 7 bases remained unmatched. The CDR3 consists of 16 residues. Germline values: CDR1 SGHTA, CDR2 FQGTGA. CDR3 coding DNA: TGTGCCAGCAGCTTAACTCGTAACAGGGGGTCCTATGGCTACACCTTC. This gives the protein CASSLTRNRGSYGYTF.

The chain recombines TRBV6-5 with TRBJ1-3; TRBD1 matches 12 bases. After removal of 6 bases from V and 3 bases from J, the junction contained 3 bases not matched to a gene. Germline V lookup: CDR1 MNHEY, CDR2 SVGAGI. The CDR3 has 15 amino acids. The CDR3, as DNA: TGTGCCAGCAGGAGGGACAGGGGGCTTGGAAACACCATATATTTT. It encodes CASRRDRGLGNTIYF.

The rearrangement uses TRBV18 and TRBJ1-1; D unclear. Trimming removed 6 bases at V and 1 base at J, with 12 bases between. The germline gives CDR1 KGHSH, CDR2 LQKENI. CDR3 length: 14 amino acids. CDR3 loop: CASSLVGGNTEAFF. As DNA, the CDR3 is TGTGCCAGCTCGCTGGTCGGCGGGAACACTGAAGCTTTCTTT.

The J gene is TRBJ2-7, the V gene TRBV15; 9 bases line up with TRBD2. Germline V gene data show CDR1 as LNHNV and CDR2 as YYDKDF (reference sequence). V was pared by 8 bases and J by 3 bases, with 5 bases of the junction left unmatched. CDR3 length: 13 residues. CDR3 region: CATAAGGHYEQYF. The CDR3 DNA sequence: TGTGCCACCGCCGCGGGGGGGCACTACGAGCAGTACTTC.

V gene TRBV28 combines with J gene TRBJ2-7; a possible D gene is TRBD2 (5 bases). The CDR3 consists of 13 residues. Deletions cut 6 bases from V and 7 bases from J, with 16 bases between. Germline CDR1 MDHEN, CDR2 SYDVKM. This CDR3 reads CASRYYNSGEQYF. CDR3 coding DNA: TGTGCCAGCAGGTACTACAATTCGGGGGAGCAGTACTTC.

This clone has just a few counts. This sequence joins TRBV7-8 and TRBJ2-5; perhaps TRBD1 as D (6 bases). Deletions cut 2 bases from V and 2 bases from J, with 12 bases between. CDR3 length: 15 residues. Germline assignment: CDR1 SGHVS and CDR2 FQNEAQ. The CDR3 nucleotides read TGTGCCAGCAGCTTAAACAGGGCTCTACAAGAGACCCAGTACTTC. Protein product: CASSLNRALQETQYF.

The chain joins TRBV5-1 to TRBJ1-1; 7 positions match TRBD1. V was pared by 2 bases and J by 5 bases, with 12 bases of the junction left unmatched. CDR1 is SGHRS, CDR2 YFSETQ, per germline. The CDR3 covers 16 residues. The DNA for the CDR3 is TGCGCCAGCAGCTTAGGTGGAGGGGGCTTAGGGACTGAAGCTTTCTTT. Translation: CASSLGGGGLGTEAFF.

The chain recombines TRBV28 with TRBJ1-3; no clear D gene. Germline values: CDR1 MDHEN, CDR2 SYDVKM. The CDR3 is made up of 17 amino acids. V was clipped by 3 bases and J by 0 bases, with 15 bases between them. The CDR3 coding sequence is TGTGCCAGCAGTTTCCTGCCGACTCCCAGCTCTGGAAACACCATATATTTT. Encoded protein: CASSFLPTPSSGNTIYF.

V usage is TRBV18 and J usage is TRBJ2-7, with 7 bases that match TRBD1. V shed 5 bases, J shed 6 bases, and the junction held 4 bases outside the gene matches. The germline V gene has CDR1 KGHSH and CDR2 LQKENI. The CDR3 is made up of 12 amino acids. CDR3 in DNA: TGTGCCAGCTCAAGACAGGGTAGCGAGCAGTACTTC. Its translation is CASSRQGSEQYF.

Written as DNA, the CDR3 is TGTGCCAGCTCACCTCACGGGGTAGGTTTGAACACTGAAGCTTTCTTT. Its protein product is CASSPHGVGLNTEAFF. This sequence joins TRBV18 and TRBJ1-1; no definite D call. The germline V gene encodes CDR1 KGHSH and CDR2 LQKENI. The CDR3 is 16 amino acids. V was clipped by 3 bases and J by 0 bases, with 14 bases between them.

This chain links TRBV25-1 with TRBJ2-1; 15 bases map to TRBD2. Germline CDR1 MGHDK, CDR2 SYGVNS. Trimming removed 10 bases from V and 2 bases from J; junction bases left unmatched: 12. This CDR3 contains 18 residues. The CDR3, as DNA: TGTGCCACCGCCTCGGGGACTAGCGGGGGGTACGCCTACAATGAGCAGTTCTTC. Protein: CATASGTSGGYAYNEQFF.

V is TRBV7-2 and J is TRBJ1-1; no firm D call. V lost 2 bases and J 1 base, leaving 5 bases between the germline ends. CDR3 length: 13 amino acids. Germline V lookup: CDR1 SGHTA, CDR2 FQGNSA. The CDR3 sequence: CASSLSGNTEAFF. CDR3 nucleotide sequence: TGTGCCAGCAGCTTATCGGGGAACACTGAAGCTTTCTTT. The full variable domain, completed using reference TRBV7-2 and TRBJ1-1, is GAGVSQSPSNKVTEKGKDVELRCDPISGHTALYWYRQSLGQGLEFLIYFQGNSAPDKSGLPSDRFSAERTGGSVSTLTIQRTQQEDSAVYLCASSLSGNTEAFFGQGTRLTVV.